The T cell receptor (beta chain) under discussion was sequenced for a study of low-dose radiotherapy and immunotherapy resistance in tumors. V was pared by 0 bases and J by 2 bases, with 7 bases between. From germline, CDR1 is DFQATT and CDR2 SNEGSKA (reference sequence). The CDR3 is made up of 13 amino acids. Indicated time point: before trial treatment. Donors, who were enrolled in a single-arm phase I dose-escalation trial, received nivolumab, ipilimumab, aspirin, low-dose cyclophosphamide and low-dose radiotherapy. This clonotype came up many times. Alpha and beta chains were covered, as first-strand cDNA relied on TRAV- and TRBV-specific primers. The authors ran around 22 PCR cycles to amplify TCRs with a constant-region primer and V-primer adapter. TCRdb passed the reads through MiXCR, listing each CDR3 protein once. Of fewer than 90,000 distinct CDR3 sequences in the sample, under 20% were seen once.

The material was PBMCs, obtained before treatment. The chain carries TRBV20-1 and TRBJ2-5; D remains ambiguous. The receptor comes from a male donor with prostate cancer. CDR3 region: CSAREANQETQYF. The DNA of the CDR3 is TGCAGTGCTAGAGAGGCAAATCAAGAGACCCAGTACTTC.